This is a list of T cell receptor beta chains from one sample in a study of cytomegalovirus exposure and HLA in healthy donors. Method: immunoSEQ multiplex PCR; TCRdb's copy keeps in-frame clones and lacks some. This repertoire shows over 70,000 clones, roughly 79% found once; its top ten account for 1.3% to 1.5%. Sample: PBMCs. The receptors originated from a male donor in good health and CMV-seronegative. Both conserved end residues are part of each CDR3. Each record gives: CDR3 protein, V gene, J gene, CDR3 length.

CDR3aa: CASRADRGVNTIYF
v_gene: TRBV2
j_gene: TRBJ1-3
len: 14

CDR3aa: CASSLEAVSNEQFF
v_gene: TRBV11-2
j_gene: TRBJ2-1
len: 14

CDR3aa: CASSQILAGGADTQYF
v_gene: TRBV4-3
j_gene: TRBJ2-3
len: 16

CDR3aa: CASREQGASNQPQHF
v_gene: TRBV6-1
j_gene: TRBJ1-5
len: 15

CDR3aa: CASSLRSPGPLVSNYGYTF
v_gene: TRBV27
j_gene: TRBJ1-2
len: 19

CDR3aa: CASSLRLDQETQYF
v_gene: TRBV7-9
j_gene: TRBJ2-5
len: 14

CDR3aa: CASSLGQTLSSGANVLTF
v_gene: TRBV5-1
j_gene: TRBJ2-6
len: 18

CDR3aa: CASSPMGGEIEAFF
v_gene: TRBV7-2
j_gene: TRBJ1-1
len: 14

CDR3aa: CASSLRTSGRSNEQFF
v_gene: TRBV5-6
j_gene: TRBJ2-1
len: 16

CDR3aa: CASRRDRTTGELFF
v_gene: TRBV19
j_gene: TRBJ2-2
len: 14

CDR3aa: CAISAIKDSSIGYTF
v_gene: TRBV10-3
j_gene: TRBJ1-2
len: 15

CDR3aa: CASSPRPGIGELFF
v_gene: TRBV7-3
j_gene: TRBJ2-2
len: 14

CDR3aa: CASSVTQGSAGNTIYF
v_gene: TRBV9
j_gene: TRBJ1-3
len: 16

CDR3aa: CASSVGQGGYNEQFF
v_gene: TRBV9
j_gene: TRBJ2-1
len: 15

CDR3aa: CASSLRYSSVEQYF
v_gene: TRBV7-2
j_gene: TRBJ2-7
len: 14

CDR3aa: CASSLREGTDTQYF
v_gene: TRBV4-1
j_gene: TRBJ2-3
len: 14

CDR3aa: CASSIWTGGNTEAFF
v_gene: TRBV19
j_gene: TRBJ1-1
len: 15

CDR3aa: CASSLSIRGYSNYGYTF
v_gene: TRBV28
j_gene: TRBJ1-2
len: 17

CDR3aa: CASSLLGLADSYEQYF
v_gene: TRBV27
j_gene: TRBJ2-7
len: 16

CDR3aa: CASSLSIAGGDEQYF
v_gene: TRBV27
j_gene: TRBJ2-7
len: 15

CDR3aa: CASSFWGRSTDTQYF
v_gene: TRBV5-1
j_gene: TRBJ2-3
len: 15

CDR3aa: CASSLGGQGSNTEAFF
v_gene: TRBV7-3
j_gene: TRBJ1-1
len: 16

CDR3aa: CASSYSLGGGYGYTF
v_gene: TRBV6-6
j_gene: TRBJ1-2
len: 15

CDR3aa: CSVGGLNQPQHF
v_gene: TRBV29-1
j_gene: TRBJ1-5
len: 12

CDR3aa: CAISESRGSYNEQFF
v_gene: TRBV10-3
j_gene: TRBJ2-1
len: 15

CDR3aa: CATRQYIPYNSPLHF
v_gene: TRBV19
j_gene: TRBJ1-6
len: 15

CDR3aa: CSVADSLNQPQHF
v_gene: TRBV29-1
j_gene: TRBJ1-5
len: 13

CDR3aa: CAISVNRVDTEAFF
v_gene: TRBV10-3
j_gene: TRBJ1-1
len: 14

CDR3aa: CASSLVRDTQYF
v_gene: TRBV7-8
j_gene: TRBJ2-3
len: 12

CDR3aa: CASSPGSLAENTIYF
v_gene: TRBV18
j_gene: TRBJ1-3
len: 15

CDR3aa: CASDIGGVRGGYTF
v_gene: TRBV2
j_gene: TRBJ1-2
len: 14

CDR3aa: CASSFGSSYNSPLHF
v_gene: TRBV6-5
j_gene: TRBJ1-6
len: 15

CDR3aa: CASSQLRTRGGGETQYF
v_gene: TRBV23-1
j_gene: TRBJ2-5
len: 17

CDR3aa: CASSLGLAGPNEQFF
v_gene: TRBV7-2
j_gene: TRBJ2-1
len: 15

CDR3aa: CASSLSGEGSPLHF
v_gene: TRBV6-5
j_gene: TRBJ1-6
len: 14

CDR3aa: CASSVGRGSGTEAFF
v_gene: TRBV9
j_gene: TRBJ1-1
len: 15

CDR3aa: CASSSRDRGRPGELFF
v_gene: TRBV7-9
j_gene: TRBJ2-2
len: 16

CDR3aa: CASSERRGVRYGYTF
v_gene: TRBV2
j_gene: TRBJ1-2
len: 15

CDR3aa: CASSSPHQPQHF
v_gene: TRBV7-2
j_gene: TRBJ1-5
len: 12

CDR3aa: CAISEIFQRQGGGNTIYF
v_gene: TRBV10-3
j_gene: TRBJ1-3
len: 18

CDR3aa: CASSGPPGQTHNEQFF
v_gene: TRBV13
j_gene: TRBJ2-1
len: 16

CDR3aa: CASSSRTGEAFF
v_gene: TRBV6-6
j_gene: TRBJ1-1
len: 12

CDR3aa: CASSGQLQETQYF
v_gene: TRBV10-2
j_gene: TRBJ2-5
len: 13

CDR3aa: CASTYGQGIDEQFF
v_gene: TRBV6-6
j_gene: TRBJ2-1
len: 14

CDR3aa: CASTGNRGIQYF
v_gene: TRBV19
j_gene: TRBJ2-5
len: 12

CDR3aa: CASSAPGQSQHSGELFF
v_gene: TRBV9
j_gene: TRBJ2-2
len: 17

CDR3aa: CASSFSGSPTYEQYF
v_gene: TRBV7-3
j_gene: TRBJ2-7
len: 15

CDR3aa: CASRGRGALRTDTQYF
v_gene: TRBV28
j_gene: TRBJ2-3
len: 16

CDR3aa: CASSQVRGGGGQETQYF
v_gene: TRBV4-1
j_gene: TRBJ2-5
len: 17

CDR3aa: CASSQALRGRDEQYF
v_gene: TRBV5-4
j_gene: -
len: 15

CDR3aa: CASSPRAGGFSTDTQYF
v_gene: TRBV7-2
j_gene: TRBJ2-3
len: 17

CDR3aa: CASSPQGSGRIGGELFF
v_gene: TRBV18
j_gene: TRBJ2-2
len: 17

CDR3aa: CATSTGQNTEAFF
v_gene: TRBV5-1
j_gene: TRBJ1-1
len: 13

CDR3aa: CASRGTGNTEAFF
v_gene: TRBV5-4
j_gene: TRBJ1-1
len: 13